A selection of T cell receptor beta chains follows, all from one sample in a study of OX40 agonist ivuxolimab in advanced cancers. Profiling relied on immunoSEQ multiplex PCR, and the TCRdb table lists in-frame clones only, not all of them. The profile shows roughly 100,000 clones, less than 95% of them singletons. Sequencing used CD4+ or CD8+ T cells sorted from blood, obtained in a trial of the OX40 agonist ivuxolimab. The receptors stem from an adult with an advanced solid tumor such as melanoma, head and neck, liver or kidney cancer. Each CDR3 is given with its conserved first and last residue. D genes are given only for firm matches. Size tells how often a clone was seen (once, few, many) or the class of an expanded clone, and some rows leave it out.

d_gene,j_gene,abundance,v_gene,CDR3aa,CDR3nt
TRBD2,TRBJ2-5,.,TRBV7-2,CASSLITSGGKETQYF,TGTGCCAGCAGCTTAATCACTAGCGGGGGGAAAGAGACCCAGTACTTC
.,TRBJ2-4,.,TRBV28,CASSLSQGGQNIQYF,TGTGCCAGCAGTTTGTCCCAGGGGGGCCAAAACATTCAGTACTTC
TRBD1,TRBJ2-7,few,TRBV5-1,CASSGGQGPYEQYF,TGCGCCAGCAGCGGGGGACAGGGTCCCTACGAGCAGTACTTC
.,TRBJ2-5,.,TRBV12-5,CASGPREETQYF,TGTGCTAGTGGCCCCAGGGAGGAGACCCAGTACTTC
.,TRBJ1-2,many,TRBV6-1,CASSDKGWIGTF,TGTGCCAGCAGTGACAAGGGTTGGATAGGCACCTTC
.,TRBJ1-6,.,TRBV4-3,CASSPHRSPYNSPLHF,TGCGCCAGCAGCCCTCACAGGAGTCCTTATAATTCACCCCTCCACTTT
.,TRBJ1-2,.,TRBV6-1,CASSEGAVSLYGYTF,TGTGCCAGCAGTGAAGGGGCGGTCAGCCTCTATGGCTACACCTTC
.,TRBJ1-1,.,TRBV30,CAWRRGLNTEAFF,TGTGCCTGGAGGCGCGGGCTGAACACTGAAGCTTTCTTT
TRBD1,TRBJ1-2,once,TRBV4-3,CASRYRQGYGYTF,TGCGCCAGCAGGTATAGACAGGGCTATGGCTACACCTTC
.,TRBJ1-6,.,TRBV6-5,CASSTRRMDSPLHF,TGTGCCAGCAGTACCCGACGGATGGATTCACCCCTCCACTTT
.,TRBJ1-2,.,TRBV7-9,CASSSIGPQGIYGYTF,TGTGCCAGCAGCTCAATTGGCCCCCAGGGGATCTATGGCTACACCTTC
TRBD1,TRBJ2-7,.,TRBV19,CASSDRGYEQYF,TGTGCCAGTTCGGACAGGGGCTACGAGCAGTACTTC
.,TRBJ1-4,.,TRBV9,CASSVVAGQNEKLFF,TGTGCCAGCAGCGTAGTTGCAGGGCAGAATGAAAAACTGTTTTTT
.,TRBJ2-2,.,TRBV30,CACTVGLPTGELFF,TGTGCCTGCACAGTCGGGCTTCCGACCGGGGAGCTGTTTTTT
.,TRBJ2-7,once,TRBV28,CASSSPHYEQYF,TGTGCCAGCAGTTCCCCTCATTACGAGCAGTACTTC
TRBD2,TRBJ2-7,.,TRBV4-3,CASSQIDRWLAVRYEQYF,TGCGCCAGCAGCCAGATTGATAGGTGGCTAGCGGTACGTTACGAGCAGTACTTC
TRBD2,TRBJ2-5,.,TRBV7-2,CASSSWTSGGRGETQYF,TGTGCCAGCAGCTCGTGGACTAGCGGGGGCCGCGGAGAGACCCAGTACTTC
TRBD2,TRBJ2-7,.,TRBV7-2,CASSFRTSGFLSSYEQYF,TGTGCCAGCAGCTTCCGGACTAGCGGGTTTCTTAGCTCCTACGAGCAGTACTTC
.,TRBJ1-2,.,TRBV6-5,CASSLDPFGYGYTF,TGTGCCAGCAGCTTAGACCCCTTCGGGTATGGCTACACCTTC
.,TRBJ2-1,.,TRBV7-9,CASSIYGPDYNEQFF,TGTGCCAGCAGCATTTATGGACCCGACTACAATGAGCAGTTCTTC
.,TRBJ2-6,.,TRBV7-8,CASSLEFPGANVLTF,TGTGCCAGCAGCTTAGAGTTTCCGGGGGCCAACGTCCTGACTTTC
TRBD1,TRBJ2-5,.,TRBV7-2,CASSRQGTQYF,TGTGCCAGCAGCCGACAGGGGACCCAGTACTTC